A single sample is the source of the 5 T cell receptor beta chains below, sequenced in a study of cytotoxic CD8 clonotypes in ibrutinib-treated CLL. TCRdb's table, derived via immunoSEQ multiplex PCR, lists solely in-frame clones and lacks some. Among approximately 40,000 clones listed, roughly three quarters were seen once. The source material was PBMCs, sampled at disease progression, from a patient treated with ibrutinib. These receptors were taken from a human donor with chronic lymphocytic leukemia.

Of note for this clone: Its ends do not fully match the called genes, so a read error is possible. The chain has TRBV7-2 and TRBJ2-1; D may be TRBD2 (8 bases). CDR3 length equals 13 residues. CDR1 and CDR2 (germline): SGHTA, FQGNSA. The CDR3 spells CASSPKGATGGVF. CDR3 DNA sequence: TGTGCCAGCAGCCCGAAGGGGGCTACCGGGGGGGTCTTC.

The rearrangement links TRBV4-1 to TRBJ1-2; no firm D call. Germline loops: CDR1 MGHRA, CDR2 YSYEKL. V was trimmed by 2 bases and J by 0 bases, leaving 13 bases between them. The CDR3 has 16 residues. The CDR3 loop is CASSQPTEDSNYGYTF. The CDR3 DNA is TGCGCCAGCAGCCAACCCACAGAAGATTCTAACTATGGCTACACCTTC.

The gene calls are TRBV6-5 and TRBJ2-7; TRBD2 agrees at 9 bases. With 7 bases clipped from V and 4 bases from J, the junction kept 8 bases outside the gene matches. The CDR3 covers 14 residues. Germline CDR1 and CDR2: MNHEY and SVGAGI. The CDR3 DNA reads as TGTGCCAGCAAAGTAGCGGGAGTAAGTTACGAGCAGTACTTC. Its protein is CASKVAGVSYEQYF.

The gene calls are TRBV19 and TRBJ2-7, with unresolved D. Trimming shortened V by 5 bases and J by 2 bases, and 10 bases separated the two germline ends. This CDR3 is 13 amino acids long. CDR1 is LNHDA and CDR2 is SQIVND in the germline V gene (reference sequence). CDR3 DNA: TGTGCCAGTAGTGAGGACGGCACCTACGAGCAGTACTTC. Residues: CASSEDGTYEQYF. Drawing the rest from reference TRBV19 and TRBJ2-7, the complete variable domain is DGGITQSPKYLFRKEGQNVTLSCEQNLNHDAMYWYRQDPGQGLRLIYYSQIVNDFQKGDIAEGYSVSREKKESFPLTVTSAQKNPTAFYLCASSEDGTYEQYFGPGTRLTVT.

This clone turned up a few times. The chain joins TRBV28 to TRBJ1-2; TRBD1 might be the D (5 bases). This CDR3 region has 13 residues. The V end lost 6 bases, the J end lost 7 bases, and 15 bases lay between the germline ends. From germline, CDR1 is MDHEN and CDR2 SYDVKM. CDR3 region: CASSLGQGTGYTF. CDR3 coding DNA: TGTGCCAGCAGCCTCGGGCAGGGTACTGGCTACACCTTC.